Following are 4 T cell receptor beta chains from one sample sequenced in a study of cytomegalovirus exposure and HLA in healthy donors. Use of 60 Vbeta and 13 Jbeta primers characterized the PCR. Profiling relied on immunoSEQ multiplex PCR, and the TCRdb table lists in-frame clones only, not all of them. The sample lists some 180,000 clones, approximately 71% occurring once. The sample was PBMCs. Receptors were obtained from a young woman in good health and CMV-seropositive.

In its sample, this clone was seen a few times. The V call is TRBV6-4, the J call TRBJ1-1, with TRBD1 matching over 10 bases. Germline V gives CDR1 MRHNA, CDR2 SNTAGT. V was pared by 10 bases and J by 4 bases, with 12 bases of the junction left unmatched. CDR3 length: 15 amino acids. The CDR3 is CANPDRGRLSTEAFF. CDR3 nucleotides: TGTGCCAATCCCGACAGGGGGCGTTTGAGCACTGAAGCTTTCTTT.

This clone was counted once. The chain uses TRBV6-1 and TRBJ2-7; no clear D gene. Per the germline V gene, CDR1 is MNHNS and CDR2 is SASEGT. Trimming shortened V by 6 bases and J by 6 bases, and 15 bases separated the two germline ends. The length of the CDR3 is 13 residues. The CDR3 loop is CASRRILDAEQYF. The CDR3 DNA reads as TGTGCCAGCAGGCGGATTCTCGATGCCGAGCAGTACTTC.

J is TRBJ1-3 and V is TRBV9, with a tentative D call TRBD1 (6 bases). This CDR3 spans 16 amino acids. Germline V gene sequence: CDR1 SGDLS, CDR2 YYNGEE. The germline V and J ends were trimmed by 3 bases and 0 bases, with 13 bases remaining between them. The CDR3 protein is CASSEQGPDSGNTIYF. CDR3 DNA: TGTGCCAGCAGCGAACAGGGACCCGACTCTGGAAACACCATATATTTT.

The chain carries TRBV7-9 and TRBJ2-7, with D unclear. From germline, CDR1 is SEHNR and CDR2 FQNEAQ (reference sequence). CDR3 size: 14 residues. V was pared by 1 base and J by 2 bases, with 9 bases between. This CDR3 is CASSLDASTYEQYF. The CDR3 nucleotides read TGTGCCAGCAGCTTAGACGCCAGTACCTACGAGCAGTACTTC.